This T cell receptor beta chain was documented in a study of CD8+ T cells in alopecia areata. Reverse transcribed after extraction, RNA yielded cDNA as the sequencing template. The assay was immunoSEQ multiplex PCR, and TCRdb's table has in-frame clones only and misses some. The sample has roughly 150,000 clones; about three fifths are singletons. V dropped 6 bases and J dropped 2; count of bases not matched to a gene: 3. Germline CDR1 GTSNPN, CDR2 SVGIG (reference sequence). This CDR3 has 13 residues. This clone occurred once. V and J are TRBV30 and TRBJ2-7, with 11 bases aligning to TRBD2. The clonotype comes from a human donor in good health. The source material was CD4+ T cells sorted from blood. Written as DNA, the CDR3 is TGTGCCTGCAGGGGACTAGCGGCCTACGAGCAGTACTTC. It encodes CACRGLAAYEQYF.